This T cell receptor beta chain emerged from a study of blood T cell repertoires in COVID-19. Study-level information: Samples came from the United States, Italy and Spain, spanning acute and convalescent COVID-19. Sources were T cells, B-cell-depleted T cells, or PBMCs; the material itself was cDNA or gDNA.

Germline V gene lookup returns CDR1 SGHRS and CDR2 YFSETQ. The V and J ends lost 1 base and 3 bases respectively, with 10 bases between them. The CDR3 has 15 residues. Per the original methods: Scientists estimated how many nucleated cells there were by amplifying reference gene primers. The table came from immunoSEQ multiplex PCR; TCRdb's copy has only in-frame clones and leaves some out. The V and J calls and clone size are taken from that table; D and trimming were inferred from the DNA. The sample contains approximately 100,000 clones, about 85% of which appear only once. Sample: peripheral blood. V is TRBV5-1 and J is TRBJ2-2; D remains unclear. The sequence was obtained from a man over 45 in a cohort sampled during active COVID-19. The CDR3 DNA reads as TGCGCCAGCAGCTTGTTGGGCCGTCACACCGGGGAGCTGTTTTTT. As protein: CASSLLGRHTGELFF.